The source of this T cell receptor beta chain is a study of cytomegalovirus exposure and HLA in healthy donors. The study's findings and limits: More clonal expansion characterized HLA-associated TCR beta chains than equally common others in a later analysis. With further analysis later on, most CMV-associated TCR beta chains appeared HLA-restricted. Across donors, presence/absence analyses took sequencing depth to be roughly uniform.

The PCR was carried out with 60 Vbeta primers and 13 Jbeta primers. Assay used: immunoSEQ multiplex PCR; TCRdb lists only in-frame clones, some missing. The sample has about 190,000 clones, 82% seen once. The germline V and J ends were trimmed by 4 bases and 6 bases, with 9 bases remaining between them. The germline V gene has CDR1 SQVTM and CDR2 ANQGSEA. The CDR3 runs 12 residues. Only one count was recorded for this clone. Its antigen is undetermined. This TCR derives from a woman aged 18-35 years in good health and CMV-seronegative. J is TRBJ2-2 and V is TRBV29-1, with unresolved D. Material: PBMCs. This chain's CDR3 is CSVGQAPGELFF. Written as DNA, the CDR3 is TGCAGCGTTGGTCAGGCGCCCGGGGAGCTGTTTTTT.